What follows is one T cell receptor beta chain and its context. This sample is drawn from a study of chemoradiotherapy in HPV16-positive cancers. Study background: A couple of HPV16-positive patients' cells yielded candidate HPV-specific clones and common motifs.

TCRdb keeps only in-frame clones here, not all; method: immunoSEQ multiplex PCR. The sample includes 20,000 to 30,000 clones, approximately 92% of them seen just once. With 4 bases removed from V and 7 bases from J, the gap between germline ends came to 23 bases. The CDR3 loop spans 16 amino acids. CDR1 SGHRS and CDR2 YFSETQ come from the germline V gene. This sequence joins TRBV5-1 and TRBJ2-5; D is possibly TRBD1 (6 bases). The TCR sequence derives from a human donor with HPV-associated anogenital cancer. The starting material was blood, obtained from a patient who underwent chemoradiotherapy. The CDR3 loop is CASSNDPLGEGGTQYF. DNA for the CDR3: TGCGCCAGCAGCAACGACCCTCTAGGGGAAGGGGGGACCCAGTACTTC.